The source of this T cell receptor beta chain is a study of OX40 agonist ivuxolimab in advanced cancers. On the study more broadly: Intravenous ivuxolimab was administered to patients every 2 weeks at 0.01 to 10 mg/kg.

Germline CDR1 is MNHNY and CDR2 is SVGAGI (reference sequence). The CDR3 runs 13 residues. V was clipped by 4 bases and J by 9 bases, with 15 bases between them. Method: immunoSEQ multiplex PCR; TCRdb's copy keeps in-frame clones and lacks some. Of tens of thousands of clones in the sample, over 60% were seen once. Sample: CD4+ or CD8+ T cells sorted from blood, taken in a trial of the OX40 agonist ivuxolimab. This TCR came from an adult with an advanced solid tumor such as melanoma, head and neck, liver or kidney cancer. The chain combines TRBV6-6 with TRBJ1-2; D is unclear. The DNA of the CDR3 is TGTGCCAGCAGTTTGTCAGAGACCCCCAGCTACACCTTC. Protein: CASSLSETPSYTF.